This T cell receptor beta chain emerged from a study of T cells in Graves' hyperthyroidism and ophthalmopathy. There were TCR beta CDR3 regions amplified from RNA transcripts. HTBI primers were used for first-round RT-PCR of the TCR CDR3. From the multiplex PCR reads, TCRdb called clonotypes with MiXCR, one entry per CDR3 protein. The data hold 200,000 to 250,000 distinct CDR3 sequences, with roughly 18% observed a single time. Points from the study as a whole: Most thyroid clonotypes that were expanded above 0.001 also turned up in blood. For ophthalmopathy, model prediction preceded onset by a median approximately 6 months.

Hyperthyroidism had been newly diagnosed in patients aged 18 to 65, and its duration was under 2 months. PBMCs came from 10 ml fresh peripheral blood. Trimming stripped 5 bases from V and 1 base from J, with 11 bases between. Germline loops: CDR1 SEHNR, CDR2 FQNEAQ (reference sequence). This CDR3 comprises 15 residues. Remarks on this clonotype: Antigen specificity is unknown.

Sequenced input: blood. The rearrangement links TRBV7-9 to TRBJ2-2; D may be TRBD2 (6 bases). The origin of this receptor is a man aged 50-59 years with Graves' hyperthyroidism. As DNA, the CDR3 is TGTGCCAGCAGCCAAACTAGCTGGAACACCGGGGAGCTGTTTTTT. It specifies CASSQTSWNTGELFF.